Following are 2 T cell receptor beta chains from one sample sequenced in a study of blood T cell repertoires in COVID-19 (dated by TCRdb to 2020 to 2022). The method was the immunoSEQ multiplex PCR assay. The clones in this table, taken by TCRdb from immuneACCESS, are in-frame only. Not every clone is retained; where verified, under half of the shortfall comes from an unresolved V gene, and the cause of the rest is unknown. This sample holds some 130,000 clones; approximately 74% were observed only once. 1.9% of the sample comes from the top ten. Material for sequencing was peripheral blood. The receptors here all came from a woman between 70 and 85 years old with acute or convalescent COVID-19.

This clone was counted once. The chain couples TRBV10-2 to TRBJ2-5, with a possible D match to TRBD2 (6 bases). The CDR3 covers 15 residues. V lost 6 bases and J lost 5, with 19 bases in between. Germline V CDR1 and CDR2: WSHSY, SAAADI. In nucleotides, the CDR3 is TGCGCCAGCAGCCGGACCCAGGGAGGTGGGGAGACCCAGTACTTC. It encodes CASSRTQGGGETQYF.

The chain is built from TRBV5-1 and TRBJ2-5, with 14 bases matching TRBD2. J was trimmed by 5 bases and V by 0 bases; bases with no gene match: 9. The CDR3 loop spans 18 amino acids. The germline gives CDR1 SGHRS, CDR2 YFSETQ. CDR3 sequence reads: CASSLGLGLAGAGETQYF. CDR3 DNA sequence: TGCGCCAGCAGCTTGGGCTTGGGACTAGCGGGAGCGGGGGAGACCCAGTACTTC.